The T cell receptor beta chain under discussion was sequenced for a study of blood T cell repertoires in COVID-19. Study-level information: The study drew acute and convalescent COVID-19 samples from the United States, Italy and Spain. In each case, the material was cDNA or gDNA derived from T cells, B-cell-depleted T cells, or PBMCs.

Assay: immunoSEQ multiplex PCR; the TCRdb copy retains only in-frame clones and omits some. Here the sample spans more than 35,000 clones, roughly nine tenths being singletons. This CDR3 contains 11 residues. Germline V gene lookup returns CDR1 ENHRY and CDR2 SYGVKD. Between the trimmed V and J ends, which lost 10 bases and 7 bases, there was a span of 13 bases. This clone occurred once. The rearrangement uses TRBV10-3 and TRBJ2-5; D possibly corresponds to TRBD1 (7 bases). Sequenced: peripheral blood. The sequence came from a human donor in a cohort sampled during active COVID-19. CDR3 in amino acids: CATAQGGTQYF. Here the CDR3 DNA reads TGTGCCACAGCCCAGGGGGGGACCCAGTACTTC.